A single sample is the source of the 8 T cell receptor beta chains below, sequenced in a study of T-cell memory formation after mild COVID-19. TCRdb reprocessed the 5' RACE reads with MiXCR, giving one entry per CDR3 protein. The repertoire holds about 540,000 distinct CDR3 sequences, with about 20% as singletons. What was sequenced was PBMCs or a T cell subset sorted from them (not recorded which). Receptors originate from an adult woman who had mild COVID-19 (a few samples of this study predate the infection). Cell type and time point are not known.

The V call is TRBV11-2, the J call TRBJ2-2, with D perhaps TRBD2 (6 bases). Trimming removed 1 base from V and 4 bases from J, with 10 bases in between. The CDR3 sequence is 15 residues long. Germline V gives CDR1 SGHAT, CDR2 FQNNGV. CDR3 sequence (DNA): TGTGCCAGCAGCTTAGCGGGAGCCTCCACCGGGGAGCTGTTTTTT. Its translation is CASSLAGASTGELFF.

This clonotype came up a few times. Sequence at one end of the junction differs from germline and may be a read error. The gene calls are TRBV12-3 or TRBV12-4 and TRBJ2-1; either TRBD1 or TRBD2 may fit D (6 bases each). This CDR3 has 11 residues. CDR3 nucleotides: TGTGCCAGCAGGTTAAACGGGGGCGGAGGTTTC. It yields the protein CASRLNGGGGF.

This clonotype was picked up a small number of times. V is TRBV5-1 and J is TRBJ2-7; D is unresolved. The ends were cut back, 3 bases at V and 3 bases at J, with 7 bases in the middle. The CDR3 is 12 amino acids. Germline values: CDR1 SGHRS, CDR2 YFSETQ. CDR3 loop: CASSSTIYEQYF. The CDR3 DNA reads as TGCGCCAGCAGCTCTACCATCTACGAGCAGTACTTC.

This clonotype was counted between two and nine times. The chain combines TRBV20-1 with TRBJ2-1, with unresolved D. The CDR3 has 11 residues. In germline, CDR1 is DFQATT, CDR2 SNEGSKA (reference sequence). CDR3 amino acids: CSGDYYNEQFF. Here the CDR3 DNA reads TGCAGCGGCGATTACTACAATGAGCAGTTCTTC.

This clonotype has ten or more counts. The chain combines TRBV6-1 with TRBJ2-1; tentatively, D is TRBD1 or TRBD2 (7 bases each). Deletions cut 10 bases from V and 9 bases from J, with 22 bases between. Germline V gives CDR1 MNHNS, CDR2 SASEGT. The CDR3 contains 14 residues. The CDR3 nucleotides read TGTGCCACCTACCGGGACAGAGGGGGGGGTGAGCAGTTCTTC. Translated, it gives CATYRDRGGGEQFF.

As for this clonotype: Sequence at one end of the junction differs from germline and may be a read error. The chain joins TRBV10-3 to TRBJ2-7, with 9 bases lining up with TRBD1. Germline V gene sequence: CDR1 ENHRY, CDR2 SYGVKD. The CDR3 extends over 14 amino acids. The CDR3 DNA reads TGTGCCATCAGTCCGGGACAGGGCTCCCACGAGCAGTACTTC. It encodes CAISPGQGSHEQYF.

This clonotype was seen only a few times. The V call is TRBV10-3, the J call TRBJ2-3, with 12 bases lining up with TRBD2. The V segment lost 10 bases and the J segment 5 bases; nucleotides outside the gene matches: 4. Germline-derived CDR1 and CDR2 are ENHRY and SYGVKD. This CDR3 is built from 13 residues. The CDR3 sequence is CATVLAGGDTQYF. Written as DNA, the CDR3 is TGTGCCACCGTACTAGCGGGGGGAGATACGCAGTATTTT.

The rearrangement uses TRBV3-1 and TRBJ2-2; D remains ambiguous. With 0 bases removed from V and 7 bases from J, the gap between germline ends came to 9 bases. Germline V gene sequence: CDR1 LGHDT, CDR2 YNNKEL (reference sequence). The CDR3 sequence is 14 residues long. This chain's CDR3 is CASSQERMVGELFF. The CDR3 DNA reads TGTGCCAGCAGCCAAGAAAGGATGGTCGGGGAGCTGTTTTTT. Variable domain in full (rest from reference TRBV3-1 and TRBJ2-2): DTAVSQTPKYLVTQMGNDKSIKCEQNLGHDTMYWYKQDSKKFLKIMFSYNNKELIINETVPNRFSPKSPDKAHLNLHINSLELGDSAVYFCASSQERMVGELFFGEGSRLTVL.